The source of this T cell receptor (beta chain) is a study of blood T cell repertoires in COVID-19. Each recovered donor of Cohort 3 presented with two negative PCRs, clearance, or symptom resolution. Sequencing was performed with immunoSEQ multiplex PCR; in TCRdb, only in-frame clones are kept and a portion is missing. This table has roughly 170,000 clones, 84% appearing once. The germline CDR1 and CDR2 sequences are SEHNR and FQNEAQ (reference sequence). CDR3 length equals 14 residues. V shed 8 bases and J shed 0 bases, with 11 bases lying between them. The origin of this receptor is a man aged 50 or older who had recovered from COVID-19. V usage is TRBV7-9 and J usage is TRBJ1-5; no clear D gene. The sample was PBMCs or T cells enriched from blood (not recorded which). The CDR3 region is CASGGSYSNQPQHF. Here the CDR3 DNA reads TGTGCCAGCGGCGGGAGTTATAGCAATCAGCCCCAGCATTTT.